This entry concerns a single TCR beta chain. The antigen is not known. V shed 1 base and J shed 6 bases, with 14 bases lying between them. Germline CDR1 SGHRS, CDR2 YFSETQ. The CDR3 runs to 15 residues. The data derive from a study of OX40 agonist ivuxolimab in advanced cancers. Assay used: immunoSEQ multiplex PCR; TCRdb lists only in-frame clones, some missing. The data contain roughly 41,000 clones, over 75% of them singletons. General study findings and limits: Certain nonresponders additionally had low normalized T-cell clonal expansion.

The genes are TRBV5-1 and TRBJ1-5; TRBD1 is a possible D gene (6 bases). The sample was CD4+ or CD8+ T cells sorted from blood, taken in a trial of the OX40 agonist ivuxolimab. This clonotype was sampled from an adult with an advanced solid tumor such as melanoma, head and neck, liver or kidney cancer. CDR3 region: CASSLSGGFGQPQHF. CDR3 DNA sequence: TGCGCCAGCAGCTTGTCCGGGGGCTTCGGTCAGCCCCAGCATTTT. Drawing the rest from reference TRBV5-1 and TRBJ1-5, the complete variable domain is KAGVTQTPRYLIKTRGQQVTLSCSPISGHRSVSWYQQTPGQGLQFLFEYFSETQRNKGNFPGRFSGRQFSNSRSEMNVSTLELGDSALYLCASSLSGGFGQPQHFGDGTRLSIL.